This record concerns one T cell receptor beta chain sequence. Antigen unknown. The data stem from a study of early T cells in non-severe SARS-CoV-2 infection. Study summary: Unpaired chains resulted from sequencing bulk RNA of unsorted whole blood.

CDR1 is SGHAT, CDR2 FQNNGV, per germline. The V end was cut by 3 bases, the J end by 0 bases, with 6 bases between. The CDR3 contains 13 residues. In TCRdb, the 5' RACE reads were re-called with MiXCR into one record per CDR3 protein. This repertoire shows tens of thousands of distinct CDR3 sequences, roughly 17% found once; its top ten account for 4.5% to 6%. General observations from the study: Missing private and CD4 specificities, VDJdb matching favored anti-spike CD8 responses.

This clonotype was obtained from an adult who was a healthcare worker with PCR-confirmed SARS-CoV-2 infection or an uninfected control (not recorded which). This chain links TRBV11-2 with TRBJ2-7; D remains unclear. Sequencing used whole blood, obtained at baseline. This CDR3 is CASSFQDSYEQYF. CDR3 DNA sequence: TGTGCCAGCAGCTTCCAGGACTCCTACGAGCAGTACTTC. The full variable domain, with the rest looked up from reference TRBV11-2 and TRBJ2-7, is EAGVAQSPRYKIIEKRQSVAFWCNPISGHATLYWYQQILGQGPKLLIQFQNNGVVDDSQLPKDRFSAERLKGVDSTLKIQPAKLEDSAVYLCASSFQDSYEQYFGPGTRLTVT.